The rows below give T cell receptor beta chains drawn from one sample of a study of post-analysis software for immune sequencing data. Via MiXCR, TCRdb re-called the PCR reads, giving one row per CDR3 protein. Altogether hundreds of thousands of distinct CDR3 sequences are present, 25% to 30% being singletons, with the ten largest covering 0.55% to 0.65%. Sequenced: blood. The receptors were sampled from a girl between 5 and 17 years old with multiple sclerosis. CDR3s include the opening cysteine and the closing phenylalanine or tryptophan. The D gene is left open where the match is weak. Clone size is given for some rows only: seen once, a few or many times, or a class if the clone is expanded.

TGCGCCAGCAGCTTGCGGGGGGGATGGCTGTTCTTC CASSLRGGWLFF TRBJ2-1 few TRBV5-1 TRBD2
TGTGCCAGCAGACGACAGCTTAGCACAGATACGCAGTATTTT CASRRQLSTDTQYF TRBJ2-3 - TRBV28 -
TGTGCCAGCAGTTACAGGCGGGGTGGGCACACTGAAGCTTTCTTT CASSYRRGGHTEAFF TRBJ1-1 - TRBV6-5 -
TGTGCCAGCAGCTTAATCTTGCTAGCGGGGAGCTCCTACAATGAGCAGTACTTC CASSLILLAGSSYNEQYF TRBJ2-7 few TRBV7-9 TRBD2
TGTGCCAGCAGCTTAGATCGTCGGACAGGGGTAGGCTACACCTTC CASSLDRRTGVGYTF TRBJ1-2 - TRBV7-2 TRBD1
TGTGCTAGTGGTTTGGTACGGACCGGGGAGCTGTTTTTT CASGLVRTGELFF TRBJ2-2 - TRBV12-5 -
TGTGCCAGCAGCTTCCGTCGGGGGGGCACAGATACGCAGTATTTT CASSFRRGGTDTQYF TRBJ2-3 - TRBV7-2 TRBD2
TGTGCCAGCAGGCAGGACAGGAGCTCCTATAATTCACCCCTCCACTTT CASRQDRSSYNSPLHF TRBJ1-6 few TRBV7-2 TRBD1
TGCAGTGCTAGGGAGGGGGCAGCCTACGAGCAGTACTTC CSAREGAAYEQYF TRBJ2-7 - TRBV20-1 -
TGTGCCAGCAGTTACTCAATGCGGGGCCGGGTTGGTGAGCAGTTCTTC CASSYSMRGRVGEQFF TRBJ2-1 - TRBV6-6 -
TGTGCCAGCAGTGAGGGGACGGAGACCCAGTACTTC CASSEGTETQYF TRBJ2-5 - TRBV25-1 -
TGTGCCAGCACCTTCCTCGGGGTGGGGGGACAGCAGTTCTTC CASTFLGVGGQQFF TRBJ2-1 few TRBV12-3/TRBV12-4 -
TGTGCCAGCAGCCAAGATTTCCAGGGACCTCACAATGAGCAGTTCTTC CASSQDFQGPHNEQFF TRBJ2-1 - TRBV3-1 -
TGTGCCAGCAGTTCGGGACTAGCGGGGGACACAGATACGCAGTATTTT CASSSGLAGDTDTQYF TRBJ2-3 few TRBV2 TRBD2